Following are 32 T cell receptor beta chains from one sample sequenced in a study of blood T cell repertoires in COVID-19. Profiled with immunoSEQ multiplex PCR; TCRdb holds only in-frame clones, not every one. The profile shows roughly 150,000 clones, about 80% of them singletons. The material sequenced was PBMCs or T cells enriched from blood (not recorded which). These receptors came from a woman aged 60-70 years who had recovered from COVID-19.

This sequence joins TRBV24-1 and TRBJ2-3, with D perhaps matching TRBD2 (6 bases). The germline gives CDR1 KGHDR, CDR2 SFDVKD. The V end was cut by 7 bases, the J end by 0 bases, with 7 bases between. The CDR3 length is 13 residues. CDR3 sequence: CATSGGSTDTQYF. The CDR3, as DNA: TGTGCCACCAGCGGGGGTAGCACAGATACGCAGTATTTT.

The chain couples TRBV5-6 to TRBJ1-6; D gene ambiguous. CDR3 length equals 15 residues. V was cut by 2 bases and J by 2 bases, with 8 bases left in between. CDR1 and CDR2 (germline): SGHDT, YYEEEE. The CDR3 nucleotides are TGTGCCAGCAGCTTCGGGGTAACCTATAATTCACCCCTCCACTTT. Translating gives CASSFGVTYNSPLHF.

This clone was seen a handful of times. The chain links TRBV29-1 to TRBJ1-2; weak D call: TRBD1 (6 bases). The CDR3 covers 13 residues. Trimming left V 6 bases short and J 5 bases short, with 16 bases between. Per the germline V gene, CDR1 is SQVTM and CDR2 is ANQGSEA. The CDR3 reads CSVGVGGGYGYTF. The CDR3 nucleotides are TGCAGCGTGGGGGTGGGAGGGGGTTATGGCTACACCTTC.

The rearrangement links TRBV9 to TRBJ1-3; a possible D gene is TRBD1 (6 bases). The ends were cut back, 4 bases at V and 1 base at J, with 21 bases in the middle. Per the germline V gene, CDR1 is SGDLS and CDR2 is YYNGEE. The CDR3 length is 18 residues. In nucleotides, the CDR3 is TGTGCCAGCAGCTCCCTCATGGGCAGGGGCGAGTCTGGAAACACCATATATTTT. It translates to CASSSLMGRGESGNTIYF.

This sequence joins TRBV7-6 and TRBJ2-7, with 7 bases aligning to TRBD1. Trimming took 2 bases from V and 2 from J; bases not matched to a gene: 3. In germline, CDR1 is SGHVS, CDR2 FNYEAQ. This CDR3 is 14 amino acids long. The CDR3 DNA reads as TGTGCCAGCAGCTTAAAGGACAGGACCTACGAGCAGTACTTC. This gives the protein CASSLKDRTYEQYF.

The rearrangement uses TRBV5-5 and TRBJ1-5, with D perhaps matching TRBD1 (6 bases). CDR3 length equals 15 residues. The germline V gene has CDR1 SGHKS and CDR2 YYEKEE (reference sequence). V was clipped by 5 bases and J by 5 bases, with 17 bases between them. The chain's CDR3 is CASRRDTSLHQPQHF. For the CDR3, the DNA is TGTGCCAGCAGACGGGACACTTCTCTCCATCAGCCCCAGCATTTT.

The chain joins TRBV5-1 to TRBJ1-2, with D possibly TRBD1 on 6 matching bases. Trimming pared 1 base from V and 7 bases from J, leaving 14 bases between. The CDR3 spans 14 residues. Germline-derived CDR1 and CDR2 are SGHRS and YFSETQ. Written as DNA, the CDR3 is TGCGCCAGCAGCTTGTTTTCAGGGGAAGGTGGCTACACCTTC. It encodes CASSLFSGEGGYTF.

The chain carries TRBV18 and TRBJ2-3; no firm D call. This CDR3 region has 16 residues. CDR1 and CDR2 (germline): KGHSH, LQKENI. Trimming removed 0 bases at V and 2 bases at J, with 12 bases between. CDR3 protein: CASSPPFRRPTDTQYF. In DNA, the CDR3 is TGTGCCAGCTCACCACCCTTTCGCAGGCCCACAGATACGCAGTATTTT.

The chain carries TRBV5-6 and TRBJ1-5; D ambiguous. This CDR3 has 14 residues. Germline V gene data show CDR1 as SGHDT and CDR2 as YYEEEE. The ends were cut back, 2 bases at V and 2 bases at J, with 8 bases in the middle. CDR3 sequence: CASSFSRGNQPQHF. As DNA, the CDR3 is TGTGCCAGCAGCTTTTCGCGGGGCAATCAGCCCCAGCATTTT.

This clone was observed a single time. The chain employs TRBV5-6 and TRBJ2-1, with D possibly being TRBD2 (6 bases). Germline CDR1 SGHDT, CDR2 YYEEEE. Between the trimmed V and J ends, which lost 0 bases and 6 bases, there was a span of 19 bases. This CDR3 comprises 17 residues. DNA for the CDR3: TGTGCCAGCAGCTTGGGTGCGGGACGGGGGTCAGGCAATGAGCAGTTCTTC. Its protein product is CASSLGAGRGSGNEQFF.

Here the CDR3 DNA reads TGTGCCAAAAGGGGGCCGAGGAACACTGAAGCTTTCTTT. Translated, it gives CAKRGPRNTEAFF. The rearrangement joins TRBV12-3 or TRBV12-4 to TRBJ1-1; 7 nucleotides agree with TRBD1. The V gene end was trimmed by 10 bases and the J gene end by 1 base; junction bases not matched to a gene: 6. The CDR3 length is 13 residues.

The chain is built from TRBV6-5 and TRBJ1-2; 7 bases match TRBD1. Germline loops: CDR1 MNHEY, CDR2 SVGAGI. Losses at the gene ends were 6 bases for V and 7 bases for J; bases not matched to a gene: 8. This CDR3 spans 13 amino acids. As DNA, the CDR3 is TGTGCCAGCAGACCTACAGGGGTAGTTGGCTACACCTTC. It is translated as CASRPTGVVGYTF.

CDR3 sequence (DNA): TGCGCCAGCAGCCAAGTTTGGGCCGGCAATCAGCCCCAGCATTTT. Translation: CASSQVWAGNQPQHF. The rearrangement links TRBV4-1 to TRBJ1-5; D is ambiguous. Germline CDR1 is MGHRA and CDR2 is YSYEKL. The CDR3 contains 15 residues. The V end was cut by 1 base, the J end by 2 bases, with 9 bases between.

This clone was seen only a few times. CDR3 loop: CASSPPTGSEAFF. CDR3 sequence (DNA): TGTGCCAGCAGTCCCCCGACAGGGTCTGAAGCTTTCTTT. J is TRBJ1-1 and V is TRBV6-6; 7 nucleotides agree with TRBD1. The CDR3 length is 13 residues. Germline V CDR1 and CDR2: MNHNY, SVGAGI (reference sequence). J lost 6 bases, V lost 5 bases, and 6 bases had no gene match.

This clone has just one count. The V and J genes are TRBV2 and TRBJ2-3, with TRBD2 matching over 7 bases. Germline trimming cut 7 bases from V and 1 base from J; bases unmatched to any gene: 5. The length of the CDR3 is 14 residues. Germline lookup yields CDR1 SNHLY and CDR2 FYNNEI. In DNA form, the CDR3 reads TGTGCCAGCAATGTACGGGGGGGCACAGATACGCAGTATTTT. It codes for CASNVRGGTDTQYF.

The V gene is TRBV19, the J gene TRBJ2-3, with 9 nucleotides matching TRBD2. Germline trimming cut 9 bases from V and 6 bases from J; bases unmatched to any gene: 10. This CDR3 comprises 14 residues. Per germline, CDR1 LNHDA and CDR2 SQIVND (reference sequence). The CDR3 region is CASYSGGTGDTQYF. CDR3 nucleotides: TGTGCCAGCTATAGCGGGGGAACTGGGGATACGCAGTATTTT.

V gene TRBV18 combines with J gene TRBJ2-3; 8 nucleotides agree with TRBD2. Per the germline V gene, CDR1 is KGHSH and CDR2 is LQKENI. This CDR3 comprises 15 residues. J was trimmed by 1 base and V by 5 bases; bases with no gene match: 5. CDR3 coding DNA: TGTGCCAGCTCAGGACAAGCGGGGGGCACAGATACGCAGTATTTT. This codes for CASSGQAGGTDTQYF.

The chain links TRBV27 to TRBJ1-1; no firm D call. Germline-derived CDR1 and CDR2 are MNHEY and SMNVEV (reference sequence). The V end was cut by 6 bases, the J end by 8 bases, with 13 bases between. This CDR3 comprises 12 residues. CDR3 nucleotide sequence: TGTGCCAGCAGCCCCCTAGGCGGGGAAGCTTTCTTT. Its translation is CASSPLGGEAFF.

The J gene is TRBJ2-1, the V gene TRBV9, with D possibly matching TRBD2 (5 bases). V was pared by 4 bases and J by 7 bases, with 9 bases between. Germline CDR1 is SGDLS and CDR2 is YYNGEE. The CDR3 covers 12 residues. The CDR3: CASSPTRNEQFF. In nucleotides, the CDR3 is TGTGCCAGCAGCCCCACTAGGAATGAGCAGTTCTTC. Drawing the rest from reference TRBV9 and TRBJ2-1, the complete variable domain is DSGVTQTPKHLITATGQRVTLRCSPRSGDLSVYWYQQSLDQGLQFLIQYYNGEERAKGNILERFSAQQFPDLHSELNLSSLELGDSALYFCASSPTRNEQFFGPGTRLTVL.

The CDR3 DNA sequence: TGTGCCAGCAGTGGGGAGGATCAGCCCCAGCATTTT. Protein sequence: CASSGEDQPQHF. The chain joins TRBV2 to TRBJ1-5, with no clear D. The CDR3 covers 12 residues. The ends were cut back, 4 bases at V and 5 bases at J, with 6 bases in the middle. Germline assignment: CDR1 SNHLY and CDR2 FYNNEI.

This clone was observed once. The chain carries TRBV29-1 and TRBJ2-7; possible D gene TRBD2, 6 bases. The CDR3 totals 14 residues. Germline V gene sequence: CDR1 SQVTM, CDR2 ANQGSEA. V lost 4 bases and J 5 bases, leaving 18 bases between the germline ends. Here the CDR3 reads CSVGDWGVRDEQYF. For the CDR3, the DNA is TGCAGCGTTGGGGACTGGGGGGTAAGGGACGAGCAGTACTTC.

In its sample, this clone was seen once. The CDR3 DNA sequence: TGTGCCAGCAGCTTAGGACTTACGGGGGATACGCAGTATTTT. This encodes CASSLGLTGDTQYF. The chain employs TRBV5-6 and TRBJ2-3; possible D gene TRBD2, 5 bases. Germline CDR1 SGHDT, CDR2 YYEEEE. Trimming stripped 2 bases from V and 6 bases from J, with 13 bases between. The CDR3 runs to 14 residues.

The chain joins TRBV19 to TRBJ2-1, with D maybe TRBD2 (7 bases). CDR3 length: 15 amino acids. Germline CDR1 is LNHDA and CDR2 is SQIVND (reference sequence). Trimming took off 7 bases at V and 8 bases at J, with 21 bases between the two ends. This chain's CDR3 is CASTPWGGAIDEQFF. CDR3 in DNA: TGTGCCAGTACCCCTTGGGGGGGGGCCATCGATGAGCAGTTCTTC.

The chain employs TRBV19 and TRBJ1-2, with unresolved D. Trimming cost V 4 bases and J 6 bases, with 21 bases left between them. Looked up from germline, CDR1 is LNHDA and CDR2 is SQIVND (reference sequence). This CDR3 comprises 16 residues. The CDR3 reads CASSTLRVGDTHGYTF. CDR3 DNA: TGTGCCAGTAGTACCCTCAGAGTGGGCGACACCCATGGCTACACCTTC.

In its sample, this clone was seen a few times. V usage is TRBV19 and J usage is TRBJ2-3; D is unresolved. Trimming removed 4 bases at V and 2 bases at J, with 10 bases between. The CDR3 is 14 residues long. Germline V gene data show CDR1 as LNHDA and CDR2 as SQIVND (reference sequence). The CDR3 loop is CASSNSLTTDTQYF. DNA for the CDR3: TGTGCCAGTAGTAATAGCTTAACCACAGATACGCAGTATTTT.

In this sample, this clone turned up once. V usage is TRBV5-1 and J usage is TRBJ1-5, with 7 positions matching TRBD1. J gave up 3 bases and V 0 bases, and 6 bases lay outside the gene matches. Germline CDR1 reads SGHRS; CDR2 reads YFSETQ. This CDR3 has 16 residues. The CDR3 coding sequence is TGCGCCAGCAGCTTGGGGGCAGGGGGGACCAATCAGCCCCAGCATTTT. Its translation: CASSLGAGGTNQPQHF.

The chain combines TRBV24-1 with TRBJ1-1; D may be TRBD1 (6 bases). The CDR3 sequence is 12 residues long. In germline, CDR1 is KGHDR, CDR2 SFDVKD. Deletions cut 5 bases from V and 6 bases from J, with 9 bases between. The CDR3: CATSGQGPEAFF. The DNA for the CDR3 is TGTGCCACCAGTGGGCAGGGGCCTGAAGCTTTCTTT.

In this sample, this clone turned up many times. The V and J genes are TRBV19 and TRBJ1-2; TRBD1 is a possible D gene (5 bases). The CDR3 loop spans 15 amino acids. V lost 3 bases and J 1 base, leaving 12 bases between the germline ends. Germline CDR1 reads LNHDA; CDR2 reads SQIVND (reference sequence). CDR3 DNA: TGTGCCAGTAGTATGGTGGCAGGGAATAACTATGGCTACACCTTC. Translation gives CASSMVAGNNYGYTF. The full variable domain, with the rest looked up from reference TRBV19 and TRBJ1-2, is DGGITQSPKYLFRKEGQNVTLSCEQNLNHDAMYWYRQDPGQGLRLIYYSQIVNDFQKGDIAEGYSVSREKKESFPLTVTSAQKNPTAFYLCASSMVAGNNYGYTFGSGTRLTVV.

This rearrangement joins TRBV6-5 to TRBJ1-1; D ambiguous. Germline CDR1 MNHEY, CDR2 SVGAGI. The CDR3 runs to 13 residues. Trimming stripped 5 bases from V and 7 bases from J, with 14 bases between. The CDR3 is CASSPPGFLEAFF. For the CDR3, the DNA is TGTGCCAGCAGTCCACCGGGGTTTCTTGAAGCTTTCTTT.

The sample holds one count of this clone. This chain links TRBV19 with TRBJ1-6, with 10 bases lining up with TRBD1. The germline CDR1 and CDR2 sequences are LNHDA and SQIVND (reference sequence). The junction had 12 bases not matched to a gene; V was cut back by 5 bases and J by 14 bases. The CDR3 covers 15 residues. CDR3 DNA sequence: TGTGCCAGTAGTGTTACCGGGACAGGGGTCCGCACCCTCCACTTT. Protein: CASSVTGTGVRTLHF.

The CDR3 nucleotides read TGTGCCAGCAGCCAACGCCTGACAGCGAACTCCTACGAGCAGTACTTC. Amino acid sequence: CASSQRLTANSYEQYF. The rearrangement joins TRBV3-1 (or the pseudogene TRBV3-2) to TRBJ2-7; a weak D match, TRBD1 (5 bases). Germline CDR1 and CDR2: LGHDT and YNNKEL (reference sequence). Trimming pared 2 bases from V and 0 bases from J, leaving 14 bases between. The CDR3 covers 16 residues.

This chain links TRBV7-8 with TRBJ1-4; no reliable D call. V shed 5 bases and J shed 0 bases, with 16 bases lying between them. Germline V gives CDR1 SGHVS, CDR2 FQNEAQ. The CDR3 runs 17 residues. The CDR3 sequence is CASSPLIRSATNEKLFF. The CDR3 DNA reads as TGTGCCAGCAGCCCCCTAATTCGAAGTGCAACTAATGAAAAACTGTTTTTT.